The source of this T cell receptor beta chain is a study of blood T cell repertoires in COVID-19. The ends were cut back, 8 bases at V and 5 bases at J, with 18 bases in the middle. This CDR3 has 15 amino acids. Germline CDR1 LNHDA, CDR2 SQIVND (reference sequence). The protocol was immunoSEQ multiplex PCR, while the TCRdb copy is restricted to in-frame clones and leaves out a portion. The sample holds some 70,000 clones, around nine tenths seen once. The receptor's source is a man aged 65 to 85 with active or convalescent COVID-19. The sequenced material came from peripheral blood. This chain uses TRBV19 with TRBJ2-2; D not certain. The CDR3: CASSWRLEPTGELFF. The CDR3 nucleotides are TGTGCCAGTTCTTGGCGGCTGGAACCAACCGGGGAGCTGTTTTTT.